One and the same sample provided the 23 T cell receptor beta chains below, sequenced in a study of neurological immune-mediated disorders. TCRdb independently ran MiXCR on the 5' RACE reads; one entry per CDR3 protein. Counted here are roughly 61,000 distinct CDR3 sequences, about 10% occurring once; the ten biggest clones make up less than 8.5%. Specified time point: longitudinal time-point 1 (baseline). Sequencing input: PBMCs. These receptors came from a male donor with HTLV-1-associated myelopathy (HAM/TSP).

This clonotype was detected only a few times. This sequence may be a read error, since a much larger clone differs from it by one base. The chain is built from TRBV20-1 and TRBJ2-5; no clear D. CDR1 and CDR2 (germline): DFQATT, SNEGSKA (reference sequence). The CDR3 consists of 10 residues. V was cut by 4 bases and J by 5 bases, with 5 bases left in between. CDR3 region: CSAKSETQYF. For the CDR3, the DNA is TGCAGTGCTAAGTCGGAGACCCAGTACTTC.

This clonotype was detected many times. The chain is built from TRBV29-1 and TRBJ2-7, with a tentative D call TRBD2 (6 bases). Germline values: CDR1 SQVTM, CDR2 ANQGSEA. The CDR3 loop spans 15 amino acids. Trimming removed 0 bases from V and 2 bases from J, with 14 bases in between. CDR3 in amino acids: CSVEDRSGATYEQYF. In DNA, the CDR3 is TGCAGCGTTGAAGATCGTAGCGGTGCTACCTACGAGCAGTACTTC.

In this sample, this clonotype turned up many times. The genes are TRBV29-1 and TRBJ2-2, with D perhaps assigned TRBD1 or TRBD2 (5 bases each). CDR3 length equals 11 residues. The V gene lost 6 bases and the J gene lost 6 bases, with 8 bases spanning the gap. Per germline, CDR1 SQVTM and CDR2 ANQGSEA. This chain's CDR3 is CSVRDPGELFF. CDR3 nucleotides: TGCAGCGTCCGGGACCCCGGGGAGCTGTTTTTT.

This clonotype occurred many times. The V and J genes are TRBV28 and TRBJ2-6; D is undetermined. The CDR3 covers 14 residues. Trimming removed 5 bases at V and 0 bases at J, with 5 bases between. From germline, CDR1 is MDHEN and CDR2 SYDVKM. CDR3 amino acids: CASSTSSGANVLTF. In DNA, the CDR3 is TGTGCCAGCAGTACAAGCTCTGGGGCCAACGTCCTGACTTTC.

This clonotype was counted at least ten times. The chain uses TRBV5-1 and TRBJ1-4; 9 bases are a match to TRBD1. Germline lookup yields CDR1 SGHRS and CDR2 YFSETQ. The V and J ends lost 5 bases and 7 bases, in that order; junction bases with no gene match: 6. This CDR3 region has 14 residues. CDR3 in amino acids: CASRLQGAAEKLFF. Written as DNA, the CDR3 is TGCGCCAGCAGGTTACAGGGGGCGGCTGAAAAACTGTTTTTT. Full variable domain (missing parts from reference TRBV5-1 and TRBJ1-4): KAGVTQTPRYLIKTRGQQVTLSCSPISGHRSVSWYQQTPGQGLQFLFEYFSETQRNKGNFPGRFSGRQFSNSRSEMNVSTLELGDSALYLCASRLQGAAEKLFFGSGTQLSVL.

The sample holds many counts of this clonotype. The CDR3 spells CASSPDRASPLHF. The CDR3 DNA is TGTGCCAGCAGCCCGGACAGGGCCTCACCCCTCCACTTT. The chain carries TRBV14 and TRBJ1-6, with 8 bases matching TRBD1. V gave up 4 bases and J gave up 10 bases; unmatched junction bases: 3. Per the germline V gene, CDR1 is SGHDN and CDR2 is FVKESK. The CDR3 consists of 13 residues. The full variable domain, its missing parts supplied by reference TRBV14 and TRBJ1-6, is EAGVTQFPSHSVIEKGQTVTLRCDPISGHDNLYWYRRVMGKEIKFLLHFVKESKQDESGMPNNRFLAERTGGTYSTLKVQPAELEDSGVYFCASSPDRASPLHFGNGTRLTVT.

Points on this clonotype: Since a much larger clone is just one base distant, this may be a read error. This chain uses TRBV20-1 with TRBJ2-7; 8 nucleotides agree with TRBD1. The CDR3 is made up of 15 amino acids. Germline CDR1 reads DFQATT; CDR2 reads SNEGSKA (reference sequence). This chain's CDR3 is CSARPGQGTTYKQYF. The CDR3 coding sequence is TGCAGTGCTAGACCAGGACAGGGTACAACCTACAAGCAGTACTTC.

This clonotype was counted ten times or more. The chain recombines TRBV11-2 with TRBJ2-1, with a tentative D call TRBD2 (6 bases). Germline CDR1 reads SGHAT; CDR2 reads FQNNGV. The CDR3 is 20 amino acids. Trimming pared 3 bases from V and 0 bases from J, leaving 24 bases between. CDR3 loop: CASSFHRGRPRISSYNEQFF. The CDR3 DNA is TGTGCCAGCAGCTTCCACCGGGGGAGACCCAGAATAAGCTCCTACAATGAGCAGTTCTTC.

As to this clonotype: This may stem from a read error, because a much larger clone lies one nucleotide away. The chain is built from TRBV6-2 or TRBV6-3 and TRBJ2-5, with 15 bases aligning to TRBD2. Germline values: CDR1 MNHEY, CDR2 SVGEGT. This CDR3 spans 17 amino acids. V lost 8 bases, J lost 5 bases, and 12 bases stayed unmatched. CDR3 sequence: CASRKGTSGGSWETQYF. The CDR3 DNA sequence: TGTGCCAGCCGAAAGGGGACTAGCGGGGGGTCCTGGGAGACCCAGTACTTC.

This clonotype was counted ten times or more. The chain combines TRBV7-9 with TRBJ1-1; TRBD1 agrees at 9 bases. Germline V CDR1 and CDR2: SEHNR, FQNEAQ (reference sequence). The CDR3 totals 13 residues. The trim removed 7 bases at V and 4 bases at J, leaving 4 bases unmatched. CDR3 bases: TGTGCCAGCAAATTGGACAGGGGCACTGAAGCTTTCTTT. This gives the protein CASKLDRGTEAFF. The full variable domain, with the rest looked up from reference TRBV7-9 and TRBJ1-1, is DTGVSQNPRHKITKRGQNVTFRCDPISEHNRLYWYRQTLGQGPEFLTYFQNEAQLEKSRLLSDRFSAERPKGSFSTLEIQRTEQGDSAMYLCASKLDRGTEAFFGQGTRLTVV.

This clonotype was seen many times. The V gene is TRBV30, the J gene TRBJ2-2; 8 bases agree with TRBD2. The length of the CDR3 is 15 residues. Germline V lookup: CDR1 GTSNPN, CDR2 SVGIG (reference sequence). V was pared by 3 bases and J by 4 bases, with 7 bases of the junction left unmatched. DNA for the CDR3: TGTGCCTGGAGATTCGGGGGGGCTAGCACCGGGGAGCTGTTTTTT. Amino acid sequence: CAWRFGGASTGELFF.

This clonotype was seen repeatedly, ten times or more. This sequence joins TRBV4-2 and TRBJ2-7, with D perhaps matching TRBD2 (6 bases). V was cut by 1 base and J by 4 bases, with 11 bases left in between. CDR1 LGHNA and CDR2 YNFKEQ come from the germline V gene. This CDR3 contains 14 residues. CDR3 sequence: CASSQVGGKYEQYF. The CDR3 DNA reads as TGTGCCAGCAGCCAAGTCGGGGGTAAATACGAGCAGTACTTC.

This clonotype was seen ten or more times. The chain uses TRBV28 and TRBJ2-6, with TRBD2 as a possible D gene (6 bases). V lost 1 base and J lost 2, with 9 bases in between. The CDR3 spans 16 residues. CDR1 MDHEN and CDR2 SYDVKM come from the germline V gene. This chain's CDR3 is CASSLSPGAGANVLTF. In nucleotides, the CDR3 is TGTGCCAGCAGTTTATCCCCGGGGGCTGGGGCCAACGTCCTGACTTTC.

At least ten counts were recorded for this clonotype. V gene TRBV11-2 combines with J gene TRBJ1-2, with D possibly TRBD1 on 5 matching bases. The V and J ends lost 0 bases and 2 bases respectively, with 10 bases between them. Germline lookup yields CDR1 SGHAT and CDR2 FQNNGV. The CDR3 extends over 15 amino acids. Here the CDR3 reads CASSLDPGENYGYTF. The CDR3 DNA follows: TGTGCCAGCAGCTTAGATCCGGGGGAGAACTATGGCTACACCTTC.

Many counts were recorded for this clonotype. V gene TRBV12-3 or TRBV12-4 combines with J gene TRBJ2-7, with 7 bases aligning to TRBD1. This CDR3 comprises 15 residues. J gave up 2 bases and V 6 bases, and 10 bases lay outside the gene matches. This CDR3 reads CASSLSGQFPYEQYF. CDR3 sequence (DNA): TGTGCCAGCAGCCTTTCGGGACAGTTTCCCTACGAGCAGTACTTC.

This clonotype is deemed medium-sized. CDR3 sequence: CSASTGQSSLEQYF. CDR3 nucleotides: TGCAGTGCTAGCACAGGGCAGTCATCCCTTGAGCAGTACTTC. V usage is TRBV20-1 and J usage is TRBJ2-7, with TRBD1 as a possible D gene (6 bases). Trimming left V 3 bases short and J 7 bases short, with 19 bases between. From germline, CDR1 is DFQATT and CDR2 SNEGSKA (reference sequence). This CDR3 has 14 amino acids.

The gene calls are TRBV5-1 and TRBJ2-7; D is unresolved. The germline V gene has CDR1 SGHRS and CDR2 YFSETQ. Trimming shortened V by 5 bases and J by 1 base, and 13 bases separated the two germline ends. The CDR3 runs 14 residues. The CDR3 reads CASRTFIDSYEQYF. The CDR3 region has the DNA TGCGCCAGCAGGACTTTTATCGATTCCTACGAGCAGTACTTC.

The chain combines TRBV7-9 with TRBJ1-1; D is unclear. CDR3 size: 14 residues. Germline loops: CDR1 SEHNR, CDR2 FQNEAQ (reference sequence). V lost 1 base to trimming and J lost 8 bases, with 14 bases between them. The CDR3 sequence: CASSLEGSGGEAFF. CDR3 in DNA: TGTGCCAGCAGCTTAGAAGGTTCCGGTGGAGAAGCTTTCTTT.

This clonotype showed up many times. The CDR3 coding sequence is TGTGCCAGCAGCCAGGGACACTTTTACAATCAGCCCCAGCATTTT. It codes for CASSQGHFYNQPQHF. V is TRBV3-1 and J is TRBJ1-5; possible D gene TRBD1, 6 bases. V lost 3 bases and J lost 3, with 12 bases in between. This CDR3 is 15 amino acids long. The germline CDR1 and CDR2 sequences are LGHDT and YNNKEL (reference sequence).

This clonotype was recorded many times. As DNA, the CDR3 is TGTGCCAGCAGGCGTCGTAGCGGGGGCACAGATACGCAGTATTTT. The encoded protein is CASRRRSGGTDTQYF. The V gene is TRBV7-8, the J gene TRBJ2-3; 8 bases line up with TRBD2. The CDR3 extends over 15 amino acids. Germline V gene lookup returns CDR1 SGHVS and CDR2 FQNEAQ. Unmatched junction bases numbered 6, after V lost 6 bases and J lost 1 base.

The chain links TRBV14 to TRBJ1-4; D is uncertain. V lost 4 bases and J 0 bases, leaving 9 bases between the germline ends. There are 15 residues in the CDR3. The germline gives CDR1 SGHDN, CDR2 FVKESK. The CDR3 region is CASSPYGATNEKLFF. The CDR3 coding sequence is TGTGCCAGCAGCCCCTATGGGGCAACTAATGAAAAACTGTTTTTT.

This clonotype has a count of ten or more. The chain uses TRBV5-1 and TRBJ2-1; TRBD2 is a possible D gene (6 bases). The CDR3 is 16 amino acids. Between the trimmed V and J ends, which lost 0 bases and 7 bases, there was a span of 17 bases. Per the germline V gene, CDR1 is SGHRS and CDR2 is YFSETQ. The chain's CDR3 is CASSLELVNAGNEQFF. The CDR3 nucleotides are TGCGCCAGCAGCTTGGAGCTAGTGAACGCGGGGAATGAGCAGTTCTTC.

This clonotype occurred many times. In DNA, the CDR3 is TGTGCCAGCAGCTGGCTCAGGGTTTCCTCTGGAAACACCATATATTTT. Translated, it gives CASSWLRVSSGNTIYF. The chain links TRBV5-6 to TRBJ1-3, with D possibly matching TRBD1 (5 bases). This CDR3 is 16 amino acids long. Germline V gene data show CDR1 as SGHDT and CDR2 as YYEEEE. The V and J ends lost 3 bases and 0 bases respectively, with 13 bases between them.